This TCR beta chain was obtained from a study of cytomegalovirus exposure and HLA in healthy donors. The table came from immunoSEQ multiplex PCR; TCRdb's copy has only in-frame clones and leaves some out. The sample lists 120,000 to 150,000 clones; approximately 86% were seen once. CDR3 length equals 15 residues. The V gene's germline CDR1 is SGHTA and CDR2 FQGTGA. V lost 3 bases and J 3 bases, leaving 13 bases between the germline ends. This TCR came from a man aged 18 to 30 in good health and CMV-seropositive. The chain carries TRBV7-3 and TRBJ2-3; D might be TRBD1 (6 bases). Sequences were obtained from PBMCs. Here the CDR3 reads CASSFRDTRTDTQYF. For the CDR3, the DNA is TGTGCCAGCAGCTTCCGGGACACCCGGACAGATACGCAGTATTTT.